Listed below are T cell receptor beta chains from one sample, sequenced in a study of blood T cell repertoires in COVID-19. Data came from immunoSEQ multiplex PCR; TCRdb stores just in-frame clones and leaves some out. The table has 150,000 to 200,000 clones, over 75% seen once. What was sequenced was peripheral blood. These receptors were taken from a human donor in a cohort sampled during active COVID-19. CDR3s include the opening cysteine and the closing phenylalanine or tryptophan. Fields, in order: clone size, V gene, D gene, J gene, CDR3 DNA, CDR3 protein. The D gene is left open where the match is weak. Clone size is given for some rows only: seen once, a few or many times, or a class if the clone is expanded.

>few|TRBV6-2/TRBV6-3|TRBD1|TRBJ1-1
TGTGCCAGCAGCCTCACAGGGGGCACTGAAGCTTTCTTT
CASSLTGGTEAFF
>once|TRBV5-6|.|TRBJ1-3
TGTGCCAGCAGCTCCAGGGCAGAACAACAACATAACACCATATATTTT
CASSSRAEQQHNTIYF
>.|TRBV10-1|TRBD1|TRBJ2-5
TGCGCCAGCAGTGATCTCACAGGGGGCCGGGAGACCCAGTACTTC
CASSDLTGGRETQYF
>.|TRBV4-3|TRBD1|TRBJ2-1
TGCGCCAGCAGCCAGGGACAGTTACGCTCCTACAATGAGCAGTTCTTC
CASSQGQLRSYNEQFF
>.|TRBV11-2|.|TRBJ2-7
TGTGCCAGCAGCTTGTACTGGGAGGCATCCTACGAGCAGTACTTC
CASSLYWEASYEQYF
>.|TRBV7-7|TRBD1|TRBJ2-5
TGTGCTAGCAGCGGTGACAGGGGCTACCAAGAGACCCAGTACTTC
CASSGDRGYQETQYF
>.|TRBV6-1|.|TRBJ2-7
TGTGCCAGCAGTGCCCGAGTGGAGAGCGAGCAGTACTTC
CASSARVESEQYF
>.|TRBV19|.|TRBJ2-3
TGTGCCAGTAGTATATCGGGAGTGCGCACAGATACGCAGTATTTT
CASSISGVRTDTQYF
>.|TRBV6-2/TRBV6-3|TRBD1|TRBJ1-5
TGTGCCAGCAGCCAGACAGGGGGTTATAATCAGCCCCAGCATTTT
CASSQTGGYNQPQHF
>.|TRBV30|TRBD1|TRBJ1-4
TGTGCCTGGAGCGACCCGGGACAGGGGGCAGGAAAACTGTTTTTT
CAWSDPGQGAGKLFF
>.|TRBV7-2|TRBD2|TRBJ2-7
TGTGCCAGCAGCCCTACTAGCGGAGGGACCTACGAGCAGTACTTC
CASSPTSGGTYEQYF
>once|TRBV30|TRBD1|TRBJ2-2
TGTGCCTGGAGGCAACAGGGGGCCGGGGAGCTGTTTTTT
CAWRQQGAGELFF
>.|TRBV29-1|.|TRBJ2-5
TGCAGCGCCTTTAGCGGCCAAGAGACCCAGTACTTC
CSAFSGQETQYF
>.|TRBV29-1|TRBD1|TRBJ1-2
TGCAGCGTACCCGGACAGGGGAACGGCTACACCTTC
CSVPGQGNGYTF
>.|TRBV30|TRBD2|TRBJ2-7
TGTGCCTGGGGGGAGGGGCGGGAGCAGTACTTC
CAWGEGREQYF
>.|TRBV10-2|.|TRBJ1-4
TGCGCCAGCAGTGAGTCCGGGAACAGAAGAGAAAAACTGTTTTTT
CASSESGNRREKLFF
>.|TRBV6-1|.|TRBJ1-5
TGTGCCAGCAGTGATGGGGGGGGAAATCAGCCCCAGCATTTT
CASSDGGGNQPQHF
>.|TRBV7-3|TRBD2|TRBJ2-7
TGTGCCAGCAGCAATAACCCGGGAGGCGAGCAGTACTTC
CASSNNPGGEQYF
>once|TRBV10-1|TRBD2|TRBJ2-5
TGCGCCAGCAGTGAGTCTAGCGGGAAGGGGCAAGAGACCCAGTACTTC
CASSESSGKGQETQYF
>.|TRBV7-2|TRBD1|TRBJ2-1
TGTGCCAGCAGCTTAATAATCAGAGGACAGGGGTCCTACAATGAGCAGTTCTTC
CASSLIIRGQGSYNEQFF